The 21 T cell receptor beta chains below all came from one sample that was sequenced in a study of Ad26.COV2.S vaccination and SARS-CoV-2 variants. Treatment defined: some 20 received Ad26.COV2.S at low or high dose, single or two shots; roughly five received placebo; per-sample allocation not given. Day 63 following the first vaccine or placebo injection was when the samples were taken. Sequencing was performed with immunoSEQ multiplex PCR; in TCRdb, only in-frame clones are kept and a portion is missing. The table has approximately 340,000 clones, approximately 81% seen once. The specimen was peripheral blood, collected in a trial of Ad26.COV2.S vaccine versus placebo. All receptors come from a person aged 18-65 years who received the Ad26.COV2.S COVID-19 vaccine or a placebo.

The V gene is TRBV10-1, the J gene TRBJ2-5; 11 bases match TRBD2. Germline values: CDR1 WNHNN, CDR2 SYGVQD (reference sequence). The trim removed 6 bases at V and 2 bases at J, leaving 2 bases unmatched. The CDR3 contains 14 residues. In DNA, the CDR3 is TGCGCCAGCAGGCGACTAGCGGGGCAAGAGACCCAGTACTTC. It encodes CASRRLAGQETQYF.

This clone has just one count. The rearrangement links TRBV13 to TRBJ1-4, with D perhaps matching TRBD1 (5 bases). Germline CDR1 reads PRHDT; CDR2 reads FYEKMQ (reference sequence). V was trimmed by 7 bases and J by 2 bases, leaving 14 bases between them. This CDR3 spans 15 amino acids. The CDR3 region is CASKTGRITNEKLFF. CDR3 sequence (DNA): TGTGCCAGCAAAACAGGTCGGATCACTAATGAAAAACTGTTTTTT.

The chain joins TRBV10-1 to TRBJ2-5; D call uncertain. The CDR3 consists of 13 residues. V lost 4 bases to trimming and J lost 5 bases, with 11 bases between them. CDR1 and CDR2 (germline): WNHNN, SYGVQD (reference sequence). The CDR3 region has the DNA TGCGCCAGCAGTGTCCGACGAACGGAGACCCAGTACTTC. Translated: CASSVRRTETQYF.

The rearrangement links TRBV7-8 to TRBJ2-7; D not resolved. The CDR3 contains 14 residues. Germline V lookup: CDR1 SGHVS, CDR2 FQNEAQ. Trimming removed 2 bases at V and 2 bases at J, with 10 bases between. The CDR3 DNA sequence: TGTGCCAGCAGCTTAAGCCATATTACCTACGAGCAGTACTTC. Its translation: CASSLSHITYEQYF. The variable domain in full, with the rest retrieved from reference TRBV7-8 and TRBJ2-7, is GAGVSQSPRYKVAKRGQDVALRCDPISGHVSLFWYQQALGQGPEFLTYFQNEAQLDKSGLPSDRFFAERPEGSVSTLKIQRTQQEDSAVYLCASSLSHITYEQYFGPGTRLTVT.

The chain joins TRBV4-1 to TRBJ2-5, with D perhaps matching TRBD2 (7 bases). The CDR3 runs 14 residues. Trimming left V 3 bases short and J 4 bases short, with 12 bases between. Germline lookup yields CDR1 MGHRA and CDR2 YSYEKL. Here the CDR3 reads CASSQHRGGETQYF. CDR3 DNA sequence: TGCGCCAGCAGCCAGCATAGGGGGGGAGAGACCCAGTACTTC.

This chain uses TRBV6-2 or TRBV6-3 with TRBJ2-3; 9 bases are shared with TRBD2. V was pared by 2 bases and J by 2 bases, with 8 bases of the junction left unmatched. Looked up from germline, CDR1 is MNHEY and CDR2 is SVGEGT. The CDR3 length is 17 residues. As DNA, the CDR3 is TGTGCCAGCAGTTACAACCCCCTAGCGGGGTACACAGATACGCAGTATTTT. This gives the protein CASSYNPLAGYTDTQYF.

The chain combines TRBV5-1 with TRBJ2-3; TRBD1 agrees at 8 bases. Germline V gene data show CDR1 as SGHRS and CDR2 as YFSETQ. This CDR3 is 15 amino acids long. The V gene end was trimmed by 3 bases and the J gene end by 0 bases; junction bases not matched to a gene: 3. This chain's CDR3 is CASSSRTGSTDTQYF. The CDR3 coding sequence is TGCGCCAGCAGCTCTCGGACAGGGAGCACAGATACGCAGTATTTT.

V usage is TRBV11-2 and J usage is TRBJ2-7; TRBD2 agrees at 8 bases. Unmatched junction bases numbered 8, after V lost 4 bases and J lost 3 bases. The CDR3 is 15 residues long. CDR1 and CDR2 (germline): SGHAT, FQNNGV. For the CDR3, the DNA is TGTGCCAGCAGCTCCCCGCGGGGACTAGACTACGAGCAGTACTTC. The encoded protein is CASSSPRGLDYEQYF.

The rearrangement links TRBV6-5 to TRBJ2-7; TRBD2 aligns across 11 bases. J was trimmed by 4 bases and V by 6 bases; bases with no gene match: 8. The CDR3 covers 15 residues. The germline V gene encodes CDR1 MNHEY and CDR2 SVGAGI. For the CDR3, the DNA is TGTGCCAGCAGCCAGATAGCGGGAGGGGGGTACGAGCAGTACTTC. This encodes CASSQIAGGGYEQYF.

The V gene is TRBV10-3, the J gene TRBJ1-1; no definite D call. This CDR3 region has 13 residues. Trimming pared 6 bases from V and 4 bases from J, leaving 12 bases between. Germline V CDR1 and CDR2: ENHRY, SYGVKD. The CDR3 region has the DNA TGTGCCATCAGGCCCGTGTTGGGCACTGAAGCTTTCTTT. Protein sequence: CAIRPVLGTEAFF.

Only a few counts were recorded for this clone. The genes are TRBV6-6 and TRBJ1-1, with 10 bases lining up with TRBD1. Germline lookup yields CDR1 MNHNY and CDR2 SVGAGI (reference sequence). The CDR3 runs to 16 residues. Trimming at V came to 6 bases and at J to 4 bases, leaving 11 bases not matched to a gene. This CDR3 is CASSLRSRDRGTEAFF. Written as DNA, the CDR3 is TGTGCCAGCAGCCTAAGATCTCGGGACAGGGGCACTGAAGCTTTCTTT.

The DNA for the CDR3 is TGTGCCAGCCGGTCGGGGGTGGACTACAATGAGCAGTTCTTC. This encodes CASRSGVDYNEQFF. The chain is built from TRBV27 and TRBJ2-1; tentative D call: TRBD2 (6 bases). The germline V and J ends were trimmed by 8 bases and 3 bases, with 14 bases remaining between them. The CDR3 has 14 amino acids. Germline V lookup: CDR1 MNHEY, CDR2 SMNVEV (reference sequence).

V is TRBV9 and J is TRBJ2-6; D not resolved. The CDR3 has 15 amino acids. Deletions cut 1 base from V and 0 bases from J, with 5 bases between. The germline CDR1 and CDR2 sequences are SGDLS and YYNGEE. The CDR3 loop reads CASSVRTSGANVLTF. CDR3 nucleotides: TGTGCCAGCAGCGTAAGGACCTCTGGGGCCAACGTCCTGACTTTC.

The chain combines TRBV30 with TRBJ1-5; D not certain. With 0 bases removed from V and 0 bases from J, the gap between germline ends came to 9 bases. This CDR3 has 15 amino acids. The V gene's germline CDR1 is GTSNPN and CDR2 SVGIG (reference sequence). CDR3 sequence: CAWSVGGYSNQPQHF. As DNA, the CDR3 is TGTGCCTGGAGTGTAGGTGGCTATAGCAATCAGCCCCAGCATTTT.

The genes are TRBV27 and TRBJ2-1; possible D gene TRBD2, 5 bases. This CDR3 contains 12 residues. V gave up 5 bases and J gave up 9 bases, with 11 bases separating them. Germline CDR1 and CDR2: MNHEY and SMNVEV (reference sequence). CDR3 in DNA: TGTGCCAGCAGTCTGCGGGCGGGTGAGCAGTTCTTC. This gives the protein CASSLRAGEQFF.

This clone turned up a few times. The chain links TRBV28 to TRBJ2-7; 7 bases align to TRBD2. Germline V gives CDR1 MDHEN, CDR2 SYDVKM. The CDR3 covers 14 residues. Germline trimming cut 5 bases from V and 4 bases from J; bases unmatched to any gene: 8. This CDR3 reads CASSTSVGVYEQYF. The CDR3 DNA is TGTGCCAGCAGTACTAGCGTCGGGGTGTACGAGCAGTACTTC.

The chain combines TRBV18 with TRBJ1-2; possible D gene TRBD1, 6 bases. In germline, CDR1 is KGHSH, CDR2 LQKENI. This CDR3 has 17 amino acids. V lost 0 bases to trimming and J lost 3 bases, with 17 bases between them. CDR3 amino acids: CASSPPSQGQWHYGYTF. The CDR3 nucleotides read TGTGCCAGCTCACCACCCTCCCAGGGGCAGTGGCACTATGGCTACACCTTC.

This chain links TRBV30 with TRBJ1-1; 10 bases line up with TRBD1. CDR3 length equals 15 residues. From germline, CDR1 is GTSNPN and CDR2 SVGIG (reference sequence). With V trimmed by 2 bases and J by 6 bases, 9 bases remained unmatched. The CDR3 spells CAWSNSGTGDPEAFF. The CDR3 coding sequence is TGTGCCTGGAGTAACTCCGGGACAGGGGACCCTGAAGCTTTCTTT.

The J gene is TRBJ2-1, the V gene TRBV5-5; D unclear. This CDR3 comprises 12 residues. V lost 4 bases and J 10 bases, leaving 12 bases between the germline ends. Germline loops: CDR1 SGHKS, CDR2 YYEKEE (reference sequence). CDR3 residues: CASSGLAGEQFF. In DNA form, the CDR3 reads TGTGCCAGCAGCGGTTTAGCCGGGGAGCAGTTCTTC.

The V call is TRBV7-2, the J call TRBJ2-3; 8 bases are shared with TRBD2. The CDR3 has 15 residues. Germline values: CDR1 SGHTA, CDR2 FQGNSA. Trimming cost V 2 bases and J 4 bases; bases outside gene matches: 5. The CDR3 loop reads CASSLSGSGPDTQYF. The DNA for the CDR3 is TGTGCCAGCAGCTTAAGCGGGAGCGGCCCAGATACGCAGTATTTT.

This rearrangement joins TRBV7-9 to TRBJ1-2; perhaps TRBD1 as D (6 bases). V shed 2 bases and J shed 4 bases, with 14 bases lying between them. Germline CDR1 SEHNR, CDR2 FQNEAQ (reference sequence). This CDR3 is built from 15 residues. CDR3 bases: TGTGCCAGCAGCTTATCATCCGGGGGCGGCTATGGCTACACCTTC. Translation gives CASSLSSGGGYGYTF.